The T cell receptor (beta chain) under discussion was sequenced for a study of long-term antiretroviral therapy in people with HIV. This CDR3 comprises 14 residues. V lost 5 bases and J lost 0; bases outside the gene matches: 1. Germline CDR1 is SGHTA and CDR2 is FQGNSA. immunoSEQ v3.0 was run at survey level. Only in-frame clones appear in the TCRdb table, and some are missing; sequencing was by immunoSEQ multiplex PCR. Among about 21,000 clones listed, about four fifths were seen once. As regards this clone: No antigen is known for it.

Each HIV participant was treated in the United States. Notes on the study in general: Subsequent to ART, diversity was augmented yet persisted below that of transplant donor controls. There were no data on ART adherence, viral resistance or therapy changes, a gap that limits inferences about post-ART repertoire changes. Controls had broader CDR3 length ranges than HIV repertoires did.

This material consisted of unsorted PBMCs, taken at the start of antiretroviral therapy. The V gene is TRBV7-2, the J gene TRBJ1-5; TRBD1 aligns across 7 bases. The receptor was derived from a man aged 45-65 years with HIV. The CDR3 spells CASSDRVSNQPQHF. CDR3 DNA: TGTGCCAGCAGCGACAGGGTTAGCAATCAGCCCCAGCATTTT.